These T cell receptor beta chains were read from a single sample in a study of CD4 and CD8 cells across lung adenocarcinoma regions. TCRdb re-derived calls from the PCR reads in MiXCR, one entry per CDR3 protein. The repertoire holds under 20,000 distinct CDR3 sequences, with roughly 46% as singletons. Sequenced sample: CD4+ T cells from the margin of a lung tumor. All receptors derive from a male donor with lung adenocarcinoma. The CD4 and CD8 labels of this study may be unreliable. CDR3s include the opening cysteine and the closing phenylalanine or tryptophan. D genes are given only for firm matches. Some rows have no size entry. The others give once, few or many, or a class for an expanded clone.

clone size	J gene	D gene	V gene	CDR3 DNA	CDR3 protein
many	TRBJ2-7	TRBD1	TRBV12-3/TRBV12-4	TGTGCCAGCAGTTTTAAGTGGCCAGGGGGCTCCTACGAGCAGTACTTC	CASSFKWPGGSYEQYF
-	TRBJ2-4	-	TRBV6-1	TGTGCCAGCGGTGAAGGGGCTAGTGACCGAAACATTCAGTACTTC	CASGEGASDRNIQYF
-	TRBJ2-1	-	TRBV14	TGTGCCAGCAGCCAAGAGCAGGGTGGGTATGAGCAGTTCTTC	CASSQEQGGYEQFF
many	TRBJ2-5	-	TRBV7-8	TGTGCCAGCTGCGATTGGGGCCAAGAGACCCAGTACTTC	CASCDWGQETQYF
large	TRBJ2-3	-	TRBV6-5	TGTGCCAGCGAGAAAGTTGTTTTTGGTACGCAGTATTTT	CASEKVVFGTQYF
-	TRBJ2-7	-	TRBV18	TGTGCCAGCTCCTTTGACGGTTCCTACGAGCAGTACTTC	CASSFDGSYEQYF
few	TRBJ1-5	-	TRBV30	TGTGCCTGGAGTAGCGGTAGGCAGCATCAGCCCCAGCATTTT	CAWSSGRQHQPQHF
many	TRBJ1-2	-	TRBV18	TGTGCCAGCTCAACTAACACCGTCTATGGCTACACCTTC	CASSTNTVYGYTF
-	TRBJ2-5	-	TRBV27	TGTGCCAGCAGTTACTCCGGGACCCTGCAAGAGACCCAGTACTTC	CASSYSGTLQETQYF
-	TRBJ2-3	-	TRBV7-2	TGTGCCAGCAGCTTAGGGGCTGCGCCTTCCGATACGCAGTATTTT	CASSLGAAPSDTQYF
few	TRBJ2-2	-	TRBV4-1	TGCGCCAGCAGCCAAGTCGGGAGAGGGGGCACCGGGGAGCTGTTTTTT	CASSQVGRGGTGELFF
-	TRBJ1-1	-	TRBV14	TGTGCCAGCAGCCAAGAACGGATAATAGGTGGGAGGACTGAAGCTTTCTTT	CASSQERIIGGRTEAFF
medium-sized	TRBJ1-1	-	TRBV6-1	TGTGCCAGCAGTCCCCCGGGGGTTCACACTGAAGCTTTCTTT	CASSPPGVHTEAFF
few	TRBJ2-3	TRBD1	TRBV7-8	TGTGCCAGCGATAGGAACAGGGGAAACACAGATACGCAGTATTTT	CASDRNRGNTDTQYF
-	TRBJ2-7	TRBD2	TRBV27	TGTGCCAGCAGTTTAGGGAGGGGCTTCTACGAGCAGTACTTC	CASSLGRGFYEQYF
few	TRBJ2-5	TRBD2	TRBV30	TGTGCCTGGATATTGGCGGGAGGTAGCAGAGAGACCCAGTACTTC	CAWILAGGSRETQYF
-	TRBJ2-1	TRBD2	TRBV27	TGTGCCAGCAGTAGTAAACCTGGACTAGCGGACTACAATGAGCAGTTCTTC	CASSSKPGLADYNEQFF
-	TRBJ2-5	-	TRBV27	TGTGCCAGCAAATTCGGTGGCGGGGACCAAAAGACCCAGTACTTC	CASKFGGGDQKTQYF
medium-sized	TRBJ2-3	-	TRBV7-2	TGTGCCAGCGGCGAGTTTAGCACAGATACGCAGTATTTT	CASGEFSTDTQYF
many	TRBJ1-1	-	TRBV6-6	TGTGCCAGCAGCTCTCTACAGAGGACTGAAGCTTTCTTT	CASSSLQRTEAFF
-	TRBJ2-7	-	TRBV5-4	TGTGCCAGCAGCTTATTAGGTGTTAGGGGGGGAGAGCAGTACTTC	CASSLLGVRGGEQYF
-	TRBJ1-2	TRBD1	TRBV27	TGTGCCAGCAGTCTAGACAGGGCGGGTGGTAACTATGGCTACACCTTC	CASSLDRAGGNYGYTF
-	TRBJ2-5	-	TRBV27	TGTGCCAGCAGTGCGGGCCGACTGGCCCGTGGCCAAGAGACCCAGTACTTT	CASSAGRLARGQETQYF
few	TRBJ1-2	-	TRBV20-1	TGCAGTGGGATAACAAACCTCGGAACACATGGCTACACCTTC	CSGITNLGTHGYTF
once	TRBJ2-1	-	TRBV27	TGTGCCAGCAGTTTATCGTCCGGAGGGAATGAGCAGTTCTTC	CASSLSSGGNEQFF